This T cell receptor beta chain emerged from a study of T cells in Graves' hyperthyroidism and ophthalmopathy. RNA transcripts provided the source from which TCR beta CDR3 regions were amplified. HTBI primers were used for first-round RT-PCR of the TCR CDR3. TCRdb re-called the multiplex PCR reads through MiXCR, storing one row per CDR3 protein. The table includes around 500,000 distinct CDR3 sequences, 14% detected once. Each diagnosis drew on symptoms, thyroxine, TRAb, thyroid ultrasound and orbital computed tomography findings. Study conclusions and caveats: A 13 V-J model separated ophthalmopathy from stable hyperthyroidism. Blood shared most expanded thyroid clonotypes above 0.001.

This clonotype has at least ten counts. What it recognizes is unknown. Trimming removed 3 bases from V and 7 bases from J; junction bases left unmatched: 7. From germline, CDR1 is MNHEY and CDR2 SMNVEV (reference sequence). The CDR3 sequence is 16 residues long. The clonotype originates from a woman between 35 and 50 years old with Graves' hyperthyroidism. The sequencing input was blood. The chain combines TRBV27 with TRBJ1-6, with 9 bases aligning to TRBD1. The CDR3 region has the DNA TGTGCCAGCAGTTTCCGAACAGGGGGCCGAAATTCACCCCTCCACTTT. Translated: CASSFRTGGRNSPLHF.